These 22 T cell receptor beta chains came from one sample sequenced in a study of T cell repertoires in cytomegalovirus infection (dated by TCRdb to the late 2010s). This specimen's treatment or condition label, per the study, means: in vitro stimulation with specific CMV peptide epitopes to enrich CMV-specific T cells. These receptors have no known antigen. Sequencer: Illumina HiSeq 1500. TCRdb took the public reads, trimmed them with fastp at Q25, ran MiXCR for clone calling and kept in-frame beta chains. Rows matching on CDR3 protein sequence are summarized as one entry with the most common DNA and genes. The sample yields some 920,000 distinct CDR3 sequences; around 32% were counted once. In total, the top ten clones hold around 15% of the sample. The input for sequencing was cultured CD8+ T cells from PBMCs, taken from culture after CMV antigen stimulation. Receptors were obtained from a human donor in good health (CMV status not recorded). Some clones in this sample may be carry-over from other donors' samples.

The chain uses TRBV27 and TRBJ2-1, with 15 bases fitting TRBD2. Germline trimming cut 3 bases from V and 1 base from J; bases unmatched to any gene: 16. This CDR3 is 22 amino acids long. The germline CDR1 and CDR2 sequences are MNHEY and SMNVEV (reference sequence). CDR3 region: CASSFLGTSGGTPFSSYNEQFF. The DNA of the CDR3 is TGTGCCAGCAGTTTCCTGGGGACTAGCGGGGGGACACCCTTCTCTTCCTACAATGAGCAGTTCTTC.

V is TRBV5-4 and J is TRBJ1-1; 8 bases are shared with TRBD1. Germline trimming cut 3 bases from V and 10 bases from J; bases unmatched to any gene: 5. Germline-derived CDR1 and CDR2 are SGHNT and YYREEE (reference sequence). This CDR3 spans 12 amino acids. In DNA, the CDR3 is TGTGCCAGCAGCTCAGGACAGGGTCCAGCTTTCTTT. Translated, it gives CASSSGQGPAFF.

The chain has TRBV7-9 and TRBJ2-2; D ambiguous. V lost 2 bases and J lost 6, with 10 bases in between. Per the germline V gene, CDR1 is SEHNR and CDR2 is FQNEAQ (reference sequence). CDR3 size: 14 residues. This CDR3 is CASSLKLPPGELFF. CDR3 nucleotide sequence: TGTGCCAGCAGCTTAAAACTCCCACCCGGGGAGCTGTTTTTT.

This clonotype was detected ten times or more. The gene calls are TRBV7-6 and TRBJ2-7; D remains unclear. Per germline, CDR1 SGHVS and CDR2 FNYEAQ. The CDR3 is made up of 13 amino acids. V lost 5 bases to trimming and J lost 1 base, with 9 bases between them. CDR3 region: CASSPEQSYEQYF. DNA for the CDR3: TGTGCCAGCAGCCCGGAACAGTCCTACGAGCAGTACTTC.

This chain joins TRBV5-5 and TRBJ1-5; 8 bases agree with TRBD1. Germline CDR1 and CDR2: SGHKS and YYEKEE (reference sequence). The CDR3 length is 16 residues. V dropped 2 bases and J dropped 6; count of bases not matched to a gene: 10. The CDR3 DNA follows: TGTGCCAGCAGCTTTTCTGGACAGGGTTTGGGTCAGCCCCAGCATTTT. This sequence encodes CASSFSGQGLGQPQHF.

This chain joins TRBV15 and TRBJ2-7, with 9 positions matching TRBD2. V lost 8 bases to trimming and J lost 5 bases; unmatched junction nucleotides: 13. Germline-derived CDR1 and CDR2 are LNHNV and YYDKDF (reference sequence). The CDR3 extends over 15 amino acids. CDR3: CATAGGTDLVHEQYF. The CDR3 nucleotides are TGTGCCACCGCGGGGGGGACAGATCTAGTCCACGAGCAGTACTTC.

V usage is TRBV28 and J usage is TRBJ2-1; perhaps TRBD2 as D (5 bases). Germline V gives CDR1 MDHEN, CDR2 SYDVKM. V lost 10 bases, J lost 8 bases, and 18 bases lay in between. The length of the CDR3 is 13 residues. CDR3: CATLGITRHEQFF. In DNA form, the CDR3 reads TGTGCCACCCTCGGGATCACCCGACATGAGCAGTTCTTC.

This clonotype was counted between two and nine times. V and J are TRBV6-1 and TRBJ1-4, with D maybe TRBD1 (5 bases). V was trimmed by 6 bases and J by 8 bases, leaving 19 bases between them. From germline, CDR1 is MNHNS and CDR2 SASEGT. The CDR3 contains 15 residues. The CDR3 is CASSGTRGFGEKLFF. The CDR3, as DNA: TGTGCCAGCAGCGGGACTCGGGGGTTTGGGGAAAAACTGTTTTTT.

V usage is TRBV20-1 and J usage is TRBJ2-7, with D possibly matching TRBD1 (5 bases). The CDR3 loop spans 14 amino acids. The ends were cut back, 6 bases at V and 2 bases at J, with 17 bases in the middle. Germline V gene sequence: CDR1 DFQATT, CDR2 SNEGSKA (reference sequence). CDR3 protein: CSAEKRDRPYEQYV. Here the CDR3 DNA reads TGCAGTGCGGAGAAGAGAGACAGACCCTACGAGCAGTACGTC.

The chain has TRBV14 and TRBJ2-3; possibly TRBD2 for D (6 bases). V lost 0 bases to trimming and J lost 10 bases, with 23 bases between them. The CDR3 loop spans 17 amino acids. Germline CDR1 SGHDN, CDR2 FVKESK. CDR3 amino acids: CASSQESWTRLEKAQYF. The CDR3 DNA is TGTGCCAGCAGCCAAGAGAGTTGGACGAGACTAGAAAAGGCGCAGTATTTT.

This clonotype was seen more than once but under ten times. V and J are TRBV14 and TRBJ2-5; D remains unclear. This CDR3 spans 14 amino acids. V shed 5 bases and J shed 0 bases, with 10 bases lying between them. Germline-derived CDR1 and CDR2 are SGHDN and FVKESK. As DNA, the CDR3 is TGTGCCAGCAGCTCGACGGAGTACCAAGAGACCCAGTACTTC. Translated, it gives CASSSTEYQETQYF.

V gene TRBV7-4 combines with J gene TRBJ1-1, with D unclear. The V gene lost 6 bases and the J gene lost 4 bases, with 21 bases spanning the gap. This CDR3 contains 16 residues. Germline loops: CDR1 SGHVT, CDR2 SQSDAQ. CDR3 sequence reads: CASRPLAGREGTEAFF. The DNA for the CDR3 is TGTGCCAGCAGACCCCTGGCGGGGAGAGAGGGCACTGAAGCTTTCTTT.

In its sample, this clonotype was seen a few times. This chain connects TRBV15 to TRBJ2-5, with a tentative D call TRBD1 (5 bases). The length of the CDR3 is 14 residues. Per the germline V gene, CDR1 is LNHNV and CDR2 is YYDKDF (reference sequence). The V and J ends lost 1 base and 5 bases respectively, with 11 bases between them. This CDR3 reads CATSRAQGGETQYF. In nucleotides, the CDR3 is TGTGCCACCAGCAGAGCCCAGGGTGGGGAGACCCAGTACTTC.

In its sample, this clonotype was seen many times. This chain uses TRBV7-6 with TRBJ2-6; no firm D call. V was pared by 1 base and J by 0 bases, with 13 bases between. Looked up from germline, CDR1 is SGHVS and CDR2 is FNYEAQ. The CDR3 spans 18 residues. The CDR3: CASSLDSGISSGANVLTF. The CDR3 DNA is TGTGCCAGCAGCTTAGATAGTGGGATTTCCTCTGGGGCCAACGTCCTGACTTTC.

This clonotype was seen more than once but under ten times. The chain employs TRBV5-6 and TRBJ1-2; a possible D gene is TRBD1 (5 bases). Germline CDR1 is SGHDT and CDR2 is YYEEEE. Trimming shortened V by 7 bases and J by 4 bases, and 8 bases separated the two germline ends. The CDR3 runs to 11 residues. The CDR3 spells CASRDPYGYTF. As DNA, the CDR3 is TGTGCCAGCCGGGACCCCTATGGCTACACCTTC.

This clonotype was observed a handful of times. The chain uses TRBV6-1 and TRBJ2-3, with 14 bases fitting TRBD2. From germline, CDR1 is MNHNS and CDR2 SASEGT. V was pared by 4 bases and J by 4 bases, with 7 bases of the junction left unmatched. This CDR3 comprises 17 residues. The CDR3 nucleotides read TGTGCCAGCAGTGCGACGACTAGCGGGGGGGCGGCAGATACGCAGTATTTT. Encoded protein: CASSATTSGGAADTQYF.

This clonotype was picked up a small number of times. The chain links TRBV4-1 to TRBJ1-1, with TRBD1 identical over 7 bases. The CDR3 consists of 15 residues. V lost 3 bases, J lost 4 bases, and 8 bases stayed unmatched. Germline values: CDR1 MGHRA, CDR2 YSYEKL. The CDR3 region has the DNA TGCGCCAGCAGCCAGGGACAGTCGACGGGCACTGAAGCTTTCTTT. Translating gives CASSQGQSTGTEAFF.

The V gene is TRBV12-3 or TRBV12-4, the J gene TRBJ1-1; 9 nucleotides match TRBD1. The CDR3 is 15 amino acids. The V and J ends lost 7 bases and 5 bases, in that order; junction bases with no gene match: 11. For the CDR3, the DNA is TGTGCCAGCAACCAAGAGGACAGGGGAGGAACTGAAGCTTTCTTT. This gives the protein CASNQEDRGGTEAFF.

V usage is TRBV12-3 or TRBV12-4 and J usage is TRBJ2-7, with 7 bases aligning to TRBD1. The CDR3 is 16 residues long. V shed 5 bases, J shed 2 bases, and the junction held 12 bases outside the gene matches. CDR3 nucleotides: TGTGCCAGCAGTACCCTCCCGGGACAGCTGGCCTACGAGCAGTACTTC. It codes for CASSTLPGQLAYEQYF.

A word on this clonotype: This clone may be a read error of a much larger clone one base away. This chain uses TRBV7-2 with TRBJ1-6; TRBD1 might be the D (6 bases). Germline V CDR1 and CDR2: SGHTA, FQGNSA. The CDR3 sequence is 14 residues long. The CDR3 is CANSSGTLDSPLHF. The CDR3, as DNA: TGTGCCAACAGCTCCGGGACATTGGATTCACCCCTCCACTTT.

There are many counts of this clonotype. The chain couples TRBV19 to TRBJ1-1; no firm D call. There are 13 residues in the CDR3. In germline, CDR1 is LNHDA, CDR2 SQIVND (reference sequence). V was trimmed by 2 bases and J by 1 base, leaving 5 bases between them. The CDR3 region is CASSISPNTEAFF. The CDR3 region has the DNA TGTGCCAGTAGTATATCCCCGAACACTGAAGCTTTCTTT.

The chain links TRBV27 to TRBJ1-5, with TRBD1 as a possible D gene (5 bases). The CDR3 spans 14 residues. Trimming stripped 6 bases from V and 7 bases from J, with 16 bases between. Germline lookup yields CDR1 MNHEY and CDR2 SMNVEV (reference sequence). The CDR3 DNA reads TGTGCCAGCAGCTTCGCCAGGGATGGACAGCCCCAGCATTTT. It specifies CASSFARDGQPQHF.